Included here is one T cell receptor beta chain sequence, with context. The data were obtained in a study of blood T cell repertoires in COVID-19. Turning to the study itself: Researchers got acute and convalescent COVID-19 samples from the United States, Italy and Spain. Sources were T cells, B-cell-depleted T cells, or PBMCs; the material itself was cDNA or gDNA.

In the authors' methods: Quantification of nucleated cells was approximated via reference gene primer amplification. Profiling relied on immunoSEQ multiplex PCR, and the TCRdb table lists in-frame clones only, not all of them. The V and J calls and the clone size are those of that table, but D and trimming were determined from the DNA. The data show about 130,000 clones, about four fifths seen once. Trimming pared 0 bases from V and 2 bases from J, leaving 5 bases between. The CDR3 is made up of 13 amino acids. CDR1 is ENHRY, CDR2 SYGVKD, per germline. Sequencing input: peripheral blood. The sequence was collected from a woman of 80 years or more with acute or convalescent COVID-19. The chain combines TRBV10-3 with TRBJ2-7; tentatively, D is TRBD1 (5 bases). The CDR3 is CAISESGAYEQYF. CDR3 in DNA: TGTGCCATCAGTGAGTCAGGGGCCTACGAGCAGTACTTC.